Listed here are 18 T cell receptor beta chains from one sample, sequenced in a study of metastatic and nonmetastatic thyroid tumors. TCRdb re-analyzed the PCR reads through MiXCR. Of about 53,000 clones listed, 20% to 25% were seen once; the top ten hold about 3.9%. Thyroid surgery took place with no prior treatment in any patient. Sequencing was performed on blood. The receptor set was obtained from a female donor with papillary thyroid cancer or a benign thyroid nodule (not recorded which). Some clones in this sample may be carry-over from other donors' samples.

This clone was picked up a small number of times. The chain employs TRBV12-3 or TRBV12-4 and TRBJ2-7, with D tentatively TRBD1 (5 bases). V was trimmed by 8 bases and J by 9 bases, leaving 20 bases between them. This CDR3 has 13 amino acids. The CDR3 region is CASLHPSGWGQYF. CDR3 DNA sequence: TGTGCCAGCCTCCACCCCTCAGGGTGGGGGCAGTACTTC.

There are many counts of this clone. The genes are TRBV20-1 and TRBJ1-1; no reliable D call. Trimming shortened V by 3 bases and J by 1 base, and 6 bases separated the two germline ends. The CDR3 length is 12 residues. Germline V gives CDR1 DFQATT, CDR2 SNEGSKA (reference sequence). The CDR3 sequence is CSASSANTEAFF. The DNA of the CDR3 is TGCAGTGCTAGTTCAGCGAACACTGAAGCTTTCTTT.

A remark on this clone: A junction end diverges from the germline sequence, so it may reflect a read error. V gene TRBV6-1 combines with J gene TRBJ2-6, with D unclear. Germline V gene sequence: CDR1 MNHNS, CDR2 SASEGT. The CDR3 has 16 amino acids. CDR3 protein: CASKGLAFSVANVLTF. CDR3 DNA: TGTGCCAGCAAGGGCCTGGCGTTCTCTGTGGCCAACGTACTGACTTTC.

At least ten counts were recorded for this clone. The V call is TRBV28, the J call TRBJ2-7; D call uncertain. The germline V and J ends were trimmed by 5 bases and 3 bases, with 20 bases remaining between them. The CDR3 contains 16 residues. Looked up from germline, CDR1 is MDHEN and CDR2 is SYDVKM. The CDR3 coding sequence is TGTGCCAGCAGTGATAAGAAGTTTGAGGCGATCTACGAGCAGTACTTC. Its protein product is CASSDKKFEAIYEQYF.

This clone was observed a handful of times. A much larger clonotype is one base distant, so this may be a read error. The V gene is TRBV3-1, the J gene TRBJ1-4, with 7 bases lining up with TRBD1. Germline V gives CDR1 LGHDT, CDR2 YNNKEL (reference sequence). V was clipped by 4 bases and J by 16 bases; unmatched bases: 18. This CDR3 comprises 15 residues. This CDR3 is CASSPLLRDRGEPFF. The DNA of the CDR3 is TGTGCCAGCAGCCCACTACTCCGGGACAGAGGAGAACCGTTTTTT.

This clone was recorded many times. The chain joins TRBV24-1 to TRBJ2-5; tentative D call: TRBD2 (5 bases). Deletions cut 2 bases from V and 1 base from J, with 7 bases between. Germline V gene sequence: CDR1 KGHDR, CDR2 SFDVKD. This CDR3 is built from 14 residues. CDR3 sequence (DNA): TGTGCCACCAGTGATTCGGGGTTCCAAGAGACCCAGTACTTC. It yields the protein CATSDSGFQETQYF.

This clone was seen ten or more times. The rearrangement links TRBV20-1 to TRBJ1-1, with D possibly TRBD1 on 6 matching bases. This CDR3 is built from 14 residues. Germline V gene sequence: CDR1 DFQATT, CDR2 SNEGSKA (reference sequence). The V end lost 5 bases, the J end lost 1 base, and 14 bases lay between the germline ends. Here the CDR3 reads CSAPTPDRNTEAFF. CDR3 nucleotide sequence: TGCAGTGCTCCTACCCCGGACAGGAACACTGAAGCTTTCTTT.

This clone was found many times. The chain employs TRBV28 and TRBJ2-2, with D hard to call. The CDR3 is made up of 14 amino acids. Trimming left V 1 base short and J 1 base short, with 4 bases between. Germline V gives CDR1 MDHEN, CDR2 SYDVKM. This chain's CDR3 is CASSLSGNTGELFF. CDR3 bases: TGTGCCAGCAGTTTATCCGGGAACACCGGGGAGCTGTTTTTT.

Ten or more counts support this clone. The chain uses TRBV19 and TRBJ2-7, with D perhaps given as TRBD1 or TRBD2 (5 bases each). CDR3 length: 15 residues. Germline V gene data show CDR1 as LNHDA and CDR2 as SQIVND (reference sequence). With 7 bases removed from V and 2 bases from J, the gap between germline ends came to 18 bases. The CDR3 sequence: CASTRGADPTYEQYF. In nucleotides, the CDR3 is TGTGCCAGTACCCGAGGGGCGGATCCCACCTACGAGCAGTACTTC.

This clone was found many times. The J gene is TRBJ2-5, the V gene TRBV4-1; no clear D gene. V was clipped by 0 bases and J by 5 bases, with 13 bases between them. The CDR3 sequence is 15 residues long. CDR1 is MGHRA and CDR2 is YSYEKL in the germline V gene. Here the CDR3 reads CASSQDGVGWETQYF. In nucleotides, the CDR3 is TGCGCCAGCAGCCAAGATGGAGTAGGTTGGGAGACCCAGTACTTC.

At least ten counts were recorded for this clone. The chain uses TRBV2 and TRBJ2-1; D uncertain. The V and J ends lost 8 bases and 6 bases respectively, with 11 bases between them. Germline CDR1 SNHLY, CDR2 FYNNEI. This CDR3 is 12 amino acids long. As DNA, the CDR3 is TGTGCCAGCTCTAGAATGGGCAATGAGCAGTTCTTC. Protein product: CASSRMGNEQFF.

This clone has at least ten counts. The chain recombines TRBV7-9 with TRBJ2-1, with a possible D match to TRBD1 (6 bases). The germline CDR1 and CDR2 sequences are SEHNR and FQNEAQ (reference sequence). V was cut by 5 bases and J by 6 bases, with 14 bases left in between. The CDR3 covers 14 residues. The CDR3 DNA reads TGTGCCAGCAGCGCAGTAACAGGGTCCAATGAGCAGTTCTTC. Its protein is CASSAVTGSNEQFF.

This clone was counted many times. The V gene is TRBV18, the J gene TRBJ2-1, with D tentatively TRBD1 (6 bases). The CDR3 totals 13 residues. The V gene's germline CDR1 is KGHSH and CDR2 LQKENI. The V and J ends lost 3 bases and 6 bases respectively, with 9 bases between them. In DNA form, the CDR3 reads TGTGCCAGCTCACCCGGACAGTTCAATGAGCAGTTCTTC. Translated, it gives CASSPGQFNEQFF. Full variable domain (missing parts from reference TRBV18 and TRBJ2-1): NAGVMQNPRHLVRRRGQEARLRCSPMKGHSHVYWYRQLPEEGLKFMVYLQKENIIDESGMPKERFSAEFPKEGPSILRIQQVVRGDSAAYFCASSPGQFNEQFFGPGTRLTVL.

Worth noting for this clone: A much larger clone is a single base away; this may be a read error. V is TRBV7-9 and J is TRBJ2-2, with 9 positions matching TRBD1. The CDR3 has 14 amino acids. Germline V gene sequence: CDR1 SEHNR, CDR2 FQNEAQ (reference sequence). CDR3 coding DNA: TGTGCCACCTCGGGACAGGGTTACACCGGGGATCTGTTTTTT. Encoded protein: CATSGQGYTGDLFF. Full variable domain (remainder filled in from reference TRBV7-9 and TRBJ2-2): DTGVSQNPRHKITKRGQNVTFRCDPISEHNRLYWYRQTLGQGPEFLTYFQNEAQLEKSRLLSDRFSAERPKGSFSTLEIQRTEQGDSAMYLCATSGQGYTGDLFFGEGSRLTVL.

As concerns this clone: A read error may produce the germline difference seen at one junction end. V and J are TRBV12-3 or TRBV12-4 and TRBJ2-2, with TRBD2 as a possible D gene (5 bases). This CDR3 spans 14 amino acids. The DNA of the CDR3 is TGTGCCAGATTAGAAGTGGGAAGTACCGGGGAGCTGATTTTT. Its protein product is CARLEVGSTGELIF.

In this sample, this clone turned up many times. The V and J genes are TRBV28 and TRBJ2-2; the D gene could be TRBD1 or TRBD2 (5 bases each). Germline V gives CDR1 MDHEN, CDR2 SYDVKM. V was cut by 6 bases and J by 5 bases, with 10 bases left in between. This CDR3 region has 13 residues. Here the CDR3 reads CASRGDSTGELFF. The CDR3 bases are TGTGCCAGCAGGGGAGACAGTACCGGGGAGCTGTTTTTT.

This clone came up many times. The V and J genes are TRBV20-1 and TRBJ2-5, with 9 nucleotides matching TRBD2. Germline V gene data show CDR1 as DFQATT and CDR2 as SNEGSKA (reference sequence). With 1 base clipped from V and 5 bases from J, the junction kept 8 bases outside the gene matches. The CDR3 loop spans 15 amino acids. Here the CDR3 reads CSARVAGGPRETQYF. The CDR3 bases are TGCAGTGCTAGAGTGGCGGGAGGGCCCCGGGAGACCCAGTACTTC.

This clone was found many times. CDR3 DNA: TGTGCCAGCAGTGACACAGGGGGAAGAAATGGCTACACCTTC. Its protein product is CASSDTGGRNGYTF. The V and J genes are TRBV6-1 and TRBJ1-2; 8 positions agree with TRBD1. The V segment lost 3 bases and the J segment 6 bases; nucleotides outside the gene matches: 6. CDR3 length equals 14 residues. Germline V gene data show CDR1 as MNHNS and CDR2 as SASEGT.